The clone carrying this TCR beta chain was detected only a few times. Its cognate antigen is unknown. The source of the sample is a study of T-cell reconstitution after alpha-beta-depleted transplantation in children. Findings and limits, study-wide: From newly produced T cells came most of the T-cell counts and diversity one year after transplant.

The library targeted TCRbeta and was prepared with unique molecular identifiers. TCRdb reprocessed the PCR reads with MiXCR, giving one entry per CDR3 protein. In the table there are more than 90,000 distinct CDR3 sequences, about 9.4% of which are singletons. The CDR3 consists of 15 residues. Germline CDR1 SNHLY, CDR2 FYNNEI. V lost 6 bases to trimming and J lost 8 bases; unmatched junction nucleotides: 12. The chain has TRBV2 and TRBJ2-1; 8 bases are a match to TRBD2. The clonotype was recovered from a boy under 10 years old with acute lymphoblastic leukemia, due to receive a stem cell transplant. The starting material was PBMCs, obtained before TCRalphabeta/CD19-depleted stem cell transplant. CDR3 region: CASRAEDLAGDEQFF. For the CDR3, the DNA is TGTGCCAGCAGGGCTGAAGATCTAGCGGGCGATGAGCAGTTCTTC. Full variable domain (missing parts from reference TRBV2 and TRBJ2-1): EPEVTQTPSHQVTQMGQEVILRCVPISNHLYFYWYRQILGQKVEFLVSFYNNEISEKSEIFDDQFSVERPDGSNFTLKIRSTKLEDSAMYFCASRAEDLAGDEQFFGPGTRLTVL.